Below, one T cell receptor (beta chain) is given with its context. Its antigen specificity is not known. Per-base qualities were not stored, and no clone one base away is much larger. This entry comes from a study of cytotoxic CD8 clonotypes in ibrutinib-treated CLL (dated by TCRdb to the early 2020s). With regard to the full study: The cohort was composed of about a dozen relapsed/refractory and around 14 treatment-naive patients; IGHV unmutated status was identified in 17 patients. Longitudinal samples were obtainable from about 30% of the 86 participants in the trial. Partial responses were observed in 24 patients and complete responses in 2; after a median follow-up of around 64 months, remission was maintained in approximately 14 patients and progression was observed in approximately 12. Cryopreserved peripheral blood mononuclear cells were collected before treatment, at response, and at either disease progression or sustained remission. All remission and progressive disease samples were collected while patients were still receiving ibrutinib. The response samples were drawn at a median of approximately 12 months into treatment, with a range of about 6 to 36 months. On average, each sample had about 260,000 productive templates and around 100,000 productive rearrangements. Overall results and qualifications from the work: At ibrutinib response clonality went up, during sustained remission it held steady, and at progression it dropped back toward baseline. Sampling times were not matched between sustained-remission and progressing patients, and lymph node repertoires were not studied. Public clonotypes were rare and either contracted or stayed stable during treatment, and the rise in clonality at ibrutinib response reflected the expansion of private clonotypes. Baseline clonality exceeded that of age-matched healthy donors and correlated strongly with circulating CD8+ T-cell counts.

The intended sense of this specimen's time point label: 12 months on ibrutinib. For TCR beta library preparation, around 2 micrograms of genomic DNA were isolated from cryopreserved PBMCs. Longitudinal blood samples from CLL patients receiving ibrutinib monotherapy were subjected to high-throughput TCR beta sequencing. The patients were enrolled in a single-center, open-label phase 2 trial of ibrutinib monotherapy. Each clonotype received, on average, approximately 9.9x coverage in deep resolution sequencing performed on a MiSeq, where the target depth lay between 1 in 1 million and 1 in 200,000 T cells. The immunoSEQ hsTCRB Kit was used to generate TCR beta libraries. For the original study's pipeline: ImmunoSEQ Data Assistant and ImmunoSEQ Analyzer were used for data analysis, and V, D and J genes were assigned according to IMGT definitions. Clonality, which ranges from 0 to 1, was calculated as one minus the normalized Shannon entropy of productive rearrangement frequencies. Only overrepresented clonotypes making up at least 0.05% of the repertoire of each patient were included in the public clonotype analysis. Thirteen age-matched healthy donor repertoires from immuneACCESS were used as controls for clonality. Drawn from immuneACCESS, this table holds only the in-frame rearrangements with V and J called that TCRdb kept. Clones are partly lost; checked studies trace under half to an unresolved V gene and leave the rest unexplained. The V and J calls and the clone size are those of that table, but D and trimming were determined from the DNA. In all, the sample holds roughly 200,000 clones, and around 70% of those were seen once. The leading ten clones occupy roughly 5.9% of the sample.

The germline V gene (reference sequence) supplies CDR1 MNHEY and CDR2 SMNVEV. Reading from cysteine to phenylalanine, the CDR3 counts 13 amino acids. Just the 39-base CDR3 DNA is kept, in frame starting at base 1. Trimming leaves V shorter by 5 bases and J shorter by 2 bases, with the junction holding 1 base beyond the gene matches. This TCR came from a human donor with chronic lymphocytic leukemia. The sample here was PBMCs, taken after 12 months of ibrutinib treatment. The chain was built from TRBV27 and TRBJ2-3; 7 nucleotides in the junction match TRBD1. The nucleotides are TGTGCCAGCAGTGACAGGGTCACAGATACGCAGTATTTT. This is translated as CASSDRVTDTQYF.